These 25 T cell receptor beta chains share one sample of origin, sequenced in a study of T cells in tuberculosis. Generated by immunoSEQ multiplex PCR, the TCRdb table keeps only in-frame clones and is missing some. The sample has about 53,000 clones, about 95% seen once. Described time point: new active TB diagnosis, blood taken before or within 7 days of starting treatment. The sample here was PBMCs, taken at tuberculosis diagnosis. These receptors all come from an adult with tuberculosis.

The J gene is TRBJ1-1, the V gene TRBV4-3; 8 nucleotides match TRBD1. Losses at the gene ends were 0 bases for V and 8 bases for J; bases not matched to a gene: 11. The CDR3 extends over 16 amino acids. Germline V gene sequence: CDR1 LGHNA, CDR2 YSLEER. The CDR3 protein is CASSQDVGRGRSEAFF. In DNA, the CDR3 is TGCGCCAGCAGCCAAGATGTCGGCAGGGGGCGAAGCGAAGCTTTCTTT.

A single count supports this clone. This chain uses TRBV13 with TRBJ2-1, with a tentative D call TRBD2 (6 bases). Germline assignment: CDR1 PRHDT and CDR2 FYEKMQ (reference sequence). There are 17 residues in the CDR3. V shed 4 bases and J shed 0 bases, with 16 bases lying between them. This CDR3 is CASSSKYGGSSYNEQFF. The CDR3 DNA reads TGTGCCAGCAGCTCTAAATACGGAGGGAGCTCCTACAATGAGCAGTTCTTC.

The genes are TRBV6-5 and TRBJ1-3; unclear D gene. This CDR3 spans 11 amino acids. Germline-derived CDR1 and CDR2 are MNHEY and SVGAGI. The V gene lost 6 bases and the J gene lost 5 bases, with 5 bases spanning the gap. The CDR3 here is CASRFRNTIYF. The CDR3 DNA reads TGTGCCAGCAGATTCAGAAACACCATATATTTT.

V and J are TRBV19 and TRBJ1-3, with a tentative D call TRBD1 (6 bases). V lost 9 bases and J lost 4, with 13 bases in between. Germline loops: CDR1 LNHDA, CDR2 SQIVND (reference sequence). This CDR3 region has 13 residues. As DNA, the CDR3 is TGTGCCAGCCAGGGGAGTCCAGGAAACACCATATATTTT. It is translated as CASQGSPGNTIYF.

The sample holds one count of this clone. This chain links TRBV7-9 with TRBJ2-3; D ambiguous. Looked up from germline, CDR1 is SEHNR and CDR2 is FQNEAQ (reference sequence). This CDR3 is built from 13 residues. Deletions cut 5 bases from V and 4 bases from J, with 10 bases between. DNA for the CDR3: TGTGCCAGCAGCCCAAAGGCGGCAGATACGCAGTATTTT. It yields the protein CASSPKAADTQYF.

The chain has TRBV30 and TRBJ2-1; tentatively, D is TRBD1 (7 bases). CDR1 GTSNPN and CDR2 SVGIG come from the germline V gene (reference sequence). Between the trimmed V and J ends, which lost 1 base and 8 bases, there was a span of 24 bases. The CDR3 is 17 amino acids. The CDR3 sequence: CAWSAWNGRPQGDEQFF. The CDR3 DNA reads TGTGCCTGGAGTGCCTGGAATGGGAGGCCCCAGGGGGATGAGCAGTTCTTC.

The chain joins TRBV10-3 to TRBJ2-1; possible D gene TRBD2, 5 bases. The CDR3 has 16 amino acids. Trimming took off 0 bases at V and 5 bases at J, with 14 bases between the two ends. Looked up from germline, CDR1 is ENHRY and CDR2 is SYGVKD. CDR3 bases: TGTGCCATCAGTGAGTCGTTCCGGGATTCCCACAATGAGCAGTTCTTC. It specifies CAISESFRDSHNEQFF.

The chain is built from TRBV19 and TRBJ1-2; 9 bases match TRBD1. CDR1 LNHDA and CDR2 SQIVND come from the germline V gene (reference sequence). With V trimmed by 6 bases and J by 4 bases, 6 bases remained unmatched. This CDR3 is 14 amino acids long. CDR3 in amino acids: CASSLQGASYGYTF. The CDR3 nucleotides read TGTGCCAGTAGCTTACAGGGGGCGAGCTATGGCTACACCTTC.

The chain joins TRBV7-2 to TRBJ2-7; TRBD1 aligns across 11 bases. V trimming: 4 bases; J trimming: 2 bases; junction bases outside the gene matches: 4. CDR1 SGHTA and CDR2 FQGNSA come from the germline V gene. The CDR3 sequence is 15 residues long. The CDR3 bases are TGTGCCAGCAGCTCGGGACAGGGGGGGACCTACGAGCAGTACTTC. Translated, it gives CASSSGQGGTYEQYF.

The gene calls are TRBV28 and TRBJ2-7; D possibly corresponds to TRBD1 (6 bases). The CDR3 length is 14 residues. Trimming shortened V by 6 bases and J by 2 bases, and 14 bases separated the two germline ends. Germline assignment: CDR1 MDHEN and CDR2 SYDVKM. CDR3 in DNA: TGTGCCAGCAGGCGGCGCGAGGGGGCCTACGAGCAGTACTTC. Amino acids: CASRRREGAYEQYF.

V usage is TRBV28 and J usage is TRBJ1-1, with D tentatively TRBD1 (6 bases). CDR3 size: 16 residues. V lost 7 bases and J 5 bases, leaving 23 bases between the germline ends. Germline V gene sequence: CDR1 MDHEN, CDR2 SYDVKM. The CDR3 spells CASITLTNPRGTEAFF. CDR3 nucleotide sequence: TGTGCCAGCATAACCCTCACTAACCCGAGGGGGACTGAAGCTTTCTTT.

This clone was picked up one time. The CDR3 spells CATQQASGNTIYF. Here the CDR3 DNA reads TGTGCCACCCAACAGGCCTCTGGAAACACCATATATTTT. The rearrangement joins TRBV6-1 to TRBJ1-3, with a possible D match to TRBD1 (5 bases). Germline V gene sequence: CDR1 MNHNS, CDR2 SASEGT. The CDR3 loop spans 13 amino acids. V shed 10 bases and J shed 0 bases, with 10 bases lying between them.

This chain links TRBV18 with TRBJ2-7; tentatively, D is TRBD2 (6 bases). Germline loops: CDR1 KGHSH, CDR2 LQKENI. The CDR3 runs 16 residues. V was clipped by 3 bases and J by 5 bases, with 20 bases between them. The CDR3 here is CASSPFASDSSDEQYF. CDR3 in DNA: TGTGCCAGCTCACCGTTCGCTAGCGATTCCTCGGACGAGCAGTACTTC.

This clone occurred once. The chain uses TRBV5-4 and TRBJ1-2; maybe TRBD1 (5 bases). CDR1 and CDR2 (germline): SGHNT, YYREEE (reference sequence). CDR3 size: 13 residues. Trimming took 3 bases from V and 8 from J, leaving 14 bases between them. The CDR3 DNA is TGTGCCAGCAGCTCTCCACAGGCCGTAGGCTACACCTTC. It specifies CASSSPQAVGYTF.

By sample share, this clone is medium-sized (0.01 to 0.1%). The V and J genes are TRBV4-2 and TRBJ2-3; 10 nucleotides align to TRBD2. From germline, CDR1 is LGHNA and CDR2 YNFKEQ. The J segment lost 2 bases and the V segment lost 1 base, leaving 3 bases of the junction unmatched. The CDR3 is 16 residues long. The CDR3 region has the DNA TGTGCCAGCAGCCAAGTTAGCGGGAGGTACACAGATACGCAGTATTTT. Protein product: CASSQVSGRYTDTQYF.

The chain joins TRBV6-1 to TRBJ1-3, with D hard to call. The germline CDR1 and CDR2 sequences are MNHNS and SASEGT. The CDR3 contains 14 residues. Trimming removed 1 base at V and 1 base at J, with 5 bases between. The CDR3 is CASSEGASGNTIYF. CDR3 nucleotides: TGTGCCAGCAGTGAAGGAGCGTCTGGAAACACCATATATTTT.

This rearrangement joins TRBV6-6 to TRBJ1-6; D is ambiguous. Germline V CDR1 and CDR2: MNHNY, SVGAGI (reference sequence). The V end lost 6 bases, the J end lost 5 bases, and 14 bases lay between the germline ends. The CDR3 runs 15 residues. CDR3 sequence (DNA): TGTGCCAGCAGCCTAGGAACACCCGATAATTCACCCCTCCACTTT. This gives the protein CASSLGTPDNSPLHF.

The chain combines TRBV5-1 with TRBJ2-7, with D perhaps matching TRBD2 (5 bases). The length of the CDR3 is 15 residues. V was clipped by 4 bases and J by 2 bases, with 16 bases between them. Germline V gene data show CDR1 as SGHRS and CDR2 as YFSETQ. The CDR3 DNA reads as TGCGCCAGCAGCCCTGACACGGGGTCGACCTACGAGCAGTACTTC. This gives the protein CASSPDTGSTYEQYF.

The chain is built from TRBV2 and TRBJ2-7; a weak D match, TRBD1 (6 bases). CDR3 length: 13 residues. Germline V gene lookup returns CDR1 SNHLY and CDR2 FYNNEI. V was trimmed by 6 bases and J by 3 bases, leaving 12 bases between them. Written as DNA, the CDR3 is TGTGCCAGCAGCGCCGGGACATACTACGAGCAGTACTTC. It yields the protein CASSAGTYYEQYF.

This clone was observed a few times. The V call is TRBV19, the J call TRBJ1-4, with 9 positions matching TRBD1. With V trimmed by 7 bases and J by 3 bases, 6 bases remained unmatched. The CDR3 is 15 amino acids. CDR1 and CDR2 from the germline V gene are LNHDA and SQIVND (reference sequence). CDR3 in DNA: TGTGCCAGTAAGGATGGGACAGGGTCTAATGAAAAACTGTTTTTT. Its translation: CASKDGTGSNEKLFF.

The chain couples TRBV9 to TRBJ2-6, with D perhaps TRBD1 (6 bases). This CDR3 spans 17 amino acids. The germline CDR1 and CDR2 sequences are SGDLS and YYNGEE. V gave up 4 bases and J gave up 1 base, with 15 bases separating them. In DNA form, the CDR3 reads TGTGCCAGCAGCCTCAGGACAGCTAGTTCTGGGGCCAACGTCCTGACTTTC. Its protein is CASSLRTASSGANVLTF.

The chain recombines TRBV6-6 with TRBJ1-1; TRBD1 agrees at 7 bases. Germline V gene lookup returns CDR1 MNHNY and CDR2 SVGAGI (reference sequence). V trimming: 1 base; J trimming: 4 bases; junction bases outside the gene matches: 6. CDR3 size: 15 residues. CDR3 in DNA: TGTGCCAGCAGTTACTTTACAGGGGTAATCACTGAAGCTTTCTTT. The encoded protein is CASSYFTGVITEAFF.

In its sample, this clone was seen once. This chain connects TRBV28 to TRBJ1-1; possible D gene TRBD1, 5 bases. CDR3 length: 12 residues. Trimming left V 6 bases short and J 8 bases short, with 13 bases between. Germline CDR1 MDHEN, CDR2 SYDVKM. CDR3: CASRRRQIEAFF. As DNA, the CDR3 is TGTGCCAGCAGGCGTAGACAGATAGAAGCTTTCTTT.

This chain uses TRBV7-9 with TRBJ1-2; 8 nucleotides match TRBD1. Germline V gene lookup returns CDR1 SEHNR and CDR2 FQNEAQ (reference sequence). V lost 1 base to trimming and J lost 7 bases; unmatched junction nucleotides: 5. CDR3 length: 14 amino acids. The CDR3 DNA is TGTGCCAGCAGCTTAGGGACAGGGACGGTTGGCTACACCTTC. Encoded protein: CASSLGTGTVGYTF.

The chain joins TRBV4-3 to TRBJ2-1; 10 bases match TRBD1. V lost 3 bases to trimming and J lost 1 base; unmatched junction nucleotides: 3. CDR1 is LGHNA and CDR2 is YSLEER in the germline V gene. This CDR3 comprises 16 residues. The CDR3 nucleotides read TGCGCCAGCAGCCAGTGGACAGGGGGATCCTACAATGAGCAGTTCTTC. Residues: CASSQWTGGSYNEQFF.